The T cell receptor beta chain under discussion was sequenced for a study of blood T cell repertoires in COVID-19. Study-wide background: Acute-phase and convalescent COVID-19 samples originated in the United States, Italy and Spain.

The CDR3 is made up of 16 amino acids. Trimming pared 4 bases from V and 2 bases from J, leaving 14 bases between. Germline V gene sequence: CDR1 SGHVS, CDR2 FQNEAQ. The study assigned cohorts using participant-reported clinical history. In the source study's methods: Estimation of nucleated cell counts was performed using reference gene primer amplification. Produced via immunoSEQ multiplex PCR; TCRdb's table is partial and in-frame only. V and J calls plus clone size are reproduced from that table; the DNA served to infer D and trimming. The profile shows under 350,000 clones, approximately 83% of them singletons.

This chain connects TRBV7-8 to TRBJ2-2; tentative D call: TRBD2 (7 bases). Material: PBMCs or T cells enriched from blood (not recorded which). The sequence was obtained from a woman in her thirties or forties with acute COVID-19. The CDR3 loop reads CASSSRGTTNTGELFF. CDR3 bases: TGTGCCAGCAGCTCGCGGGGGACAACCAACACCGGGGAGCTGTTTTTT.